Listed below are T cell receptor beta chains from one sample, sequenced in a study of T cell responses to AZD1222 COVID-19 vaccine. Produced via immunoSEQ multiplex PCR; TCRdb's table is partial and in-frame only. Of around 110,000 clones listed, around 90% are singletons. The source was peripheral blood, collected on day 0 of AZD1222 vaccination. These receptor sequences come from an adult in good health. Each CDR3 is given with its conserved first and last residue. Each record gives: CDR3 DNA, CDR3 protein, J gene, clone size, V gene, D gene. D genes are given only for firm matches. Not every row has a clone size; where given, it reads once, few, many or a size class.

TGTGCCAGCAGCTTAGGGAGTGGCTACACCTTC | CASSLGSGYTF | TRBJ1-2 | NA | TRBV7-9 | NA
TGTGCCAGCAGCCAAGAAGGGCAGGGAGGGCAGTTCTTC | CASSQEGQGGQFF | TRBJ2-1 | NA | TRBV4-2 | NA
TGTGCCAGCACAACAGGGGTTCGGACCGGGGAGCTGTTTTTT | CASTTGVRTGELFF | TRBJ2-2 | NA | TRBV2 | TRBD1
TGCAGCGTTGCGGGACTAGCGGAAAAGGGGGAGCTGTTTTTT | CSVAGLAEKGELFF | TRBJ2-2 | NA | TRBV29-1 | TRBD2
TGTGCCAGCAGCCAAGAGCTAGGCAGGGTTAACTATGGCTACACCTTC | CASSQELGRVNYGYTF | TRBJ1-2 | NA | TRBV3-1/TRBV3-2 | NA
TGCGCCAGCAGCCAAGATAGTTCCGGGAGAGGGGAGCTGTTTTTT | CASSQDSSGRGELFF | TRBJ2-2 | NA | TRBV4-3 | NA
TGTGCCAGCAGTTACACCCCGGGGGTCTCCTACGAGCAGTACTTC | CASSYTPGVSYEQYF | TRBJ2-7 | NA | TRBV6-5 | NA
TGTGCCAGCAGTGGGGGCCAGGGGTGGAACACTGAAGCTTTCTTT | CASSGGQGWNTEAFF | TRBJ1-1 | NA | TRBV27 | NA
TGCGCCAGCAGCTTGGCGGGGGATGGGGAATTCGCTGAAGCTTTCTTT | CASSLAGDGEFAEAFF | TRBJ1-1 | NA | TRBV5-1 | NA
TGTGCCAGCAGCTTGGCCGACAGAGCTAACTATGGCTACACCTTC | CASSLADRANYGYTF | TRBJ1-2 | NA | TRBV5-5 | NA
TGTGCCATCAGTGATGATAGCAATCAGCCCCAGCATTTT | CAISDDSNQPQHF | TRBJ1-5 | NA | TRBV10-3 | NA
TGTGCCAGCAGCGACCCTGGGGGGCGGGAGACCCAGTACTTC | CASSDPGGRETQYF | TRBJ2-5 | NA | TRBV7-8 | NA
TGTGCCAGCAGTCCTATTTCCGTTAGGACACCGGGCTCTGGGGCCAACGTCCTGACTTTC | CASSPISVRTPGSGANVLTF | TRBJ2-6 | NA | TRBV6-6 | NA
TGCGCCAGCAGCCAAGATCCAGCGGGGGGTGTGGAGACCCAGTACTTC | CASSQDPAGGVETQYF | TRBJ2-5 | few | TRBV4-3 | TRBD2
TGTGCCAGCAGCCAAGAGGCAGGGCGGAATGAGCAGTTCTTC | CASSQEAGRNEQFF | TRBJ2-1 | once | TRBV14 | NA
TGTGCCAGCAGCTTGGGGCGTATAAGCGATGGCTACACCTTC | CASSLGRISDGYTF | TRBJ1-2 | NA | TRBV7-8 | NA
TGTGCCAGCAGCTTAACAGGATCTACCGGAGGAAACATTCAGTACTTC | CASSLTGSTGGNIQYF | TRBJ2-4 | NA | TRBV7-3 | NA
TGTGCCAGCAGGCCTCCACTAGCGGGGGCAGGAGATACGCAGTATTTT | CASRPPLAGAGDTQYF | TRBJ2-3 | NA | TRBV6-2/TRBV6-3 | TRBD2
TGCGCCAGCAGCCAAGATCGGTTACAGGGGGCCGATAGCAATCAGCCCCAGCATTTT | CASSQDRLQGADSNQPQHF | TRBJ1-5 | NA | TRBV4-3 | TRBD1
TGCAGCGTTGGCTTACTAGCGGGGGTAGAGGAGACCCAGTACTTC | CSVGLLAGVEETQYF | TRBJ2-5 | once | TRBV29-1 | TRBD2
TGTGCCAGCAGCTTAGGGGACAGTAGCTATGGCTACACCTTC | CASSLGDSSYGYTF | TRBJ1-2 | NA | TRBV7-9 | TRBD1
TGTGCCAGCAGCGTAGCTGAGATCAGCTATGGCTACACCTTC | CASSVAEISYGYTF | TRBJ1-2 | NA | TRBV9 | NA
TGTGCCAGCAGCTTAGGCTTCGTTGTTACCTACAATGAGCAGTTCTTC | CASSLGFVVTYNEQFF | TRBJ2-1 | NA | TRBV7-2 | NA
TGTGCCTGGAGTGTACTAAAAGGGGTCAGCTCTGGAAACACCATATATTTT | CAWSVLKGVSSGNTIYF | TRBJ1-3 | NA | TRBV30 | NA
TGTGCCACCCAGACAGGCCCGGGGACCGGGGAGCTGTTTTTT | CATQTGPGTGELFF | TRBJ2-2 | NA | TRBV11-3 | NA
TGTGCCAGCAGTTCCGGGCGGGGCATGGGCAATCAGCCCCAGCATTTT | CASSSGRGMGNQPQHF | TRBJ1-5 | NA | TRBV6-2/TRBV6-3 | NA
TGTGCCAGCAGTCCAAGTCTAGGGACTAGCGGGAGTAAATCCTACAATGAGCAGTTCTTC | CASSPSLGTSGSKSYNEQFF | TRBJ2-1 | NA | TRBV3-1/TRBV3-2 | TRBD2
TGTGCCAGCAGCTCCCGGACAGGGAGTAATGAAAAACTGTTTTTT | CASSSRTGSNEKLFF | TRBJ1-4 | NA | TRBV13 | TRBD1
TGTGCCAGCACCCCCGGGGTCGGGTATGGCTACACCTTC | CASTPGVGYGYTF | TRBJ1-2 | NA | TRBV27 | NA
TGTGCCAGCAGTCCCCGTAGCCTCAGCTCCTACAATGAGCAGTTCTTC | CASSPRSLSSYNEQFF | TRBJ2-1 | NA | TRBV6-6 | NA
TGTGCCTGGAGTGTAAATGATCGAGAGACCCAGTACTTC | CAWSVNDRETQYF | TRBJ2-5 | NA | TRBV30 | NA
TGTGCCAGCAGCCCTATCCTGGCTATTACAGATACGCAGTATTTT | CASSPILAITDTQYF | TRBJ2-3 | NA | TRBV5-8 | NA
TGTGCCAGCAGTTTCGGGACAGGGTCTGCAGATACGCAGTATTTT | CASSFGTGSADTQYF | TRBJ2-3 | NA | TRBV28 | TRBD1
TGTGCCAGCAGCCGGTCCCCCGGGACTTGGAATTCACCCCTCCACTTT | CASSRSPGTWNSPLHF | TRBJ1-6 | NA | TRBV5-4 | NA
TGTGCCAGTAGTTCCCGGGACAGGGATGAAAAACTGTTTTTT | CASSSRDRDEKLFF | TRBJ1-4 | NA | TRBV19 | TRBD1
TGTGCCAGCAGCTTCAGGGCAGCCTACGAGCAGTACTTC | CASSFRAAYEQYF | TRBJ2-7 | few | TRBV5-4 | NA
TGTGCCAGCAGTCTACGGACGGTTGGCTACACCTTC | CASSLRTVGYTF | TRBJ1-2 | few | TRBV6-5 | NA
TGCGCCAGCAGCTTGCGGCTAGCGGCCTACAATGAGCAGTTCTTC | CASSLRLAAYNEQFF | TRBJ2-1 | NA | TRBV5-1 | TRBD2
TGTGCCAGCTCACCACTTTTCGGGGGCACAGGAAACACCATATATTTT | CASSPLFGGTGNTIYF | TRBJ1-3 | NA | TRBV18 | NA
TGTGCCAGCAGGTACCAGGGGAGCACTGAAGCTTTCTTT | CASRYQGSTEAFF | TRBJ1-1 | once | TRBV5-8 | NA
TGTGCCTGCCGTGGTGGCCGCGCCGGGGAGCTGTTTTTT | CACRGGRAGELFF | TRBJ2-2 | NA | TRBV7-9 | NA
TGTGCCAGCAGTTCGGGACAGGGGATCAATGGCTACACCTTC | CASSSGQGINGYTF | TRBJ1-2 | NA | TRBV27 | TRBD1
TGTGCCAGTCAAAGACAGGGATTTGGCTACACCTTC | CASQRQGFGYTF | TRBJ1-2 | NA | TRBV2 | TRBD1
TGTGCCAGCAGCTCACTGCAGGGGGCGATCAACGAGCAGTACTTC | CASSSLQGAINEQYF | TRBJ2-7 | few | TRBV7-2 | TRBD1
TGTGCCAGCAGTCAAGCCGGGACAGGGCCCTACGAGCAGTACTTC | CASSQAGTGPYEQYF | TRBJ2-7 | NA | TRBV28 | TRBD1
TGTGCCAGCAGCCTCTCTTACAGGGAGAGGGACGGCTACACCTTC | CASSLSYRERDGYTF | TRBJ1-2 | NA | TRBV3-1/TRBV3-2 | NA
TGCGCCAGCAGTTCGACAGGGAACAAAAATGAAAAACTGTTTTTT | CASSSTGNKNEKLFF | TRBJ1-4 | NA | TRBV5-1 | TRBD1
TGTGCCACCTGGGCTCTGGACTATGGCTACACCTTC | CATWALDYGYTF | TRBJ1-2 | NA | TRBV28 | NA
TGTGCCAGCAGCTTCGGAGGCGGGACGGCTGCATATCAGCCCCAGCATTTT | CASSFGGGTAAYQPQHF | TRBJ1-5 | NA | TRBV7-2 | NA
TGTGCCAGCAGCTTAGTGCTCACTTTAAGTGCGAACACCATATATTTT | CASSLVLTLSANTIYF | TRBJ1-3 | NA | TRBV7-8 | NA
TGTGCCAGCAGCCGACAGGGCACAGTGAACACTGAAGCTTTCTTT | CASSRQGTVNTEAFF | TRBJ1-1 | NA | TRBV28 | TRBD1
TGTGCCAGCAGTTTACCCCAACTCATGCAGGGGAACTATGGCTACACCTTC | CASSLPQLMQGNYGYTF | TRBJ1-2 | NA | TRBV28 | NA
TGTGCCAGCAGCTTAACGATACAGCTTGAGGGTTACAATGAGCAGTTCTTC | CASSLTIQLEGYNEQFF | TRBJ2-1 | NA | TRBV7-3 | NA